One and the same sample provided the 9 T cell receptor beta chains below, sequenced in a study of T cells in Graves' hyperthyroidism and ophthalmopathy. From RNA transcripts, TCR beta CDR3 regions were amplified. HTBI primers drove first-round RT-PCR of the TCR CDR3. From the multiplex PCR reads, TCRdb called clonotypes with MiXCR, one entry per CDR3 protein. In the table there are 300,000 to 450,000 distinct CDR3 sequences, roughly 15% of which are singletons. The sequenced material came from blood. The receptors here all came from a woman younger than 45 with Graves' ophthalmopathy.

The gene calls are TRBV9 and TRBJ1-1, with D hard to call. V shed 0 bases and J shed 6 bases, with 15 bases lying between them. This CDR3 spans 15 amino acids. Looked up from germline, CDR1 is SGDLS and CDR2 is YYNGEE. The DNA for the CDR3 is TGTGCCAGCAGCGTAGGTCGGGGTTTCCGGCCTGAAGCTTTCTTT. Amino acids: CASSVGRGFRPEAFF.

The CDR3, as DNA: TGTGCCAGTAGTATAGGCAGGGACAGGGCGCCTAATGAGCAGTTCTTC. It specifies CASSIGRDRAPNEQFF. This chain connects TRBV19 to TRBJ2-1, with 9 bases fitting TRBD1. CDR3 length: 16 residues. The V gene's germline CDR1 is LNHDA and CDR2 SQIVND (reference sequence). The trim removed 1 base at V and 7 bases at J, leaving 8 bases unmatched. Variable domain in full (rest from reference TRBV19 and TRBJ2-1): DGGITQSPKYLFRKEGQNVTLSCEQNLNHDAMYWYRQDPGQGLRLIYYSQIVNDFQKGDIAEGYSVSREKKESFPLTVTSAQKNPTAFYLCASSIGRDRAPNEQFFGPGTRLTVL.

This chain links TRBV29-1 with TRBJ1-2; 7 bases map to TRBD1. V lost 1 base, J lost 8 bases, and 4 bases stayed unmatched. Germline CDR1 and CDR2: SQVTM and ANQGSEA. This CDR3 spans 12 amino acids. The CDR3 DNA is TGCAGCGTTGAAGGCCAGACAGGGGGCTACACCTTC. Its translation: CSVEGQTGGYTF.

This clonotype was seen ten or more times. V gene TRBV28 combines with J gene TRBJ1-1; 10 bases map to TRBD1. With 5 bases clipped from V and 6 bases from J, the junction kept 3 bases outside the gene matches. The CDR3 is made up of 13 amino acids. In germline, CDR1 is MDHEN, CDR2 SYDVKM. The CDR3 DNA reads TGTGCCAGCAGTGGACAGGGGGACTCTGAAGCTTTCTTT. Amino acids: CASSGQGDSEAFF.

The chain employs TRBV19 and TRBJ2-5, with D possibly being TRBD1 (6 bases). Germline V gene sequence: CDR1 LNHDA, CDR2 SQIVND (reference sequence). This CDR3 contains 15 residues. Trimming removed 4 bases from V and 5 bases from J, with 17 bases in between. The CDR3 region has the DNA TGTGCCAGTAGTAAATCCGGGACAAAGTTCGAGACCCAGTACTTC. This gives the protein CASSKSGTKFETQYF.

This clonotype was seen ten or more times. This CDR3 reads CASSFLMDFSEQFF. DNA for the CDR3: TGTGCCAGCAGTTTTCTTATGGATTTTAGTGAGCAGTTCTTC. This rearrangement joins TRBV27 to TRBJ2-1, with D uncertain. The germline gives CDR1 MNHEY, CDR2 SMNVEV (reference sequence). The CDR3 totals 14 residues. V lost 3 bases, J lost 9 bases, and 15 bases lay in between.

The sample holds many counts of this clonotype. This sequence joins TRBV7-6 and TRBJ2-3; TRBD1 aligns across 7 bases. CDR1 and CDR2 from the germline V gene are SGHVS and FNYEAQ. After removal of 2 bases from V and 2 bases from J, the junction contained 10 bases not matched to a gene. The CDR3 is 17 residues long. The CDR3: CASSLISTGLNTDTQYF. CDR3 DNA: TGTGCCAGCAGCTTAATATCGACAGGGTTAAACACAGATACGCAGTATTTT.

Here the CDR3 DNA reads TGCAGTGCTAGTGAGGGTGACCATGAAAAACTGTTTTTT. Amino acids: CSASEGDHEKLFF. The V call is TRBV20-1, the J call TRBJ1-4; D unclear. CDR3 length equals 13 residues. Germline CDR1 reads DFQATT; CDR2 reads SNEGSKA (reference sequence). The ends were cut back, 3 bases at V and 6 bases at J, with 11 bases in the middle.

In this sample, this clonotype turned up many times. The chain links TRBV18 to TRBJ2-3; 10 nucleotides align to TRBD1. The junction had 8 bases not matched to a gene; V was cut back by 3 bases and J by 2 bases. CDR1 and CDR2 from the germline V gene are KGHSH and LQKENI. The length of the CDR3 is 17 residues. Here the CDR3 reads CASSPGQGPFYTDTQYF. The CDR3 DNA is TGTGCCAGCTCACCGGGACAGGGGCCATTCTACACAGATACGCAGTATTTT. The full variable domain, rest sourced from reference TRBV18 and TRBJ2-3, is NAGVMQNPRHLVRRRGQEARLRCSPMKGHSHVYWYRQLPEEGLKFMVYLQKENIIDESGMPKERFSAEFPKEGPSILRIQQVVRGDSAAYFCASSPGQGPFYTDTQYFGPGTRLTVL.